The 26 T cell receptor beta chains presented below share a single source sample, sequenced in a study of blood T cell repertoires in COVID-19. Some clones are missing from TCRdb's copy, which holds only in-frame ones; the method was immunoSEQ multiplex PCR. The top ten hold roughly 18% of the sample, which has around 130,000 clones, around nine tenths seen once. Sequenced input: peripheral blood. These receptors were collected from a man in his fifties with active or convalescent COVID-19.

The chain joins TRBV6-5 to TRBJ1-5; tentatively, D is TRBD1 (6 bases). This CDR3 spans 14 amino acids. Germline lookup yields CDR1 MNHEY and CDR2 SVGAGI. With 6 bases removed from V and 4 bases from J, the gap between germline ends came to 13 bases. CDR3 sequence reads: CASSSDRSNQPQHF. CDR3 in DNA: TGTGCCAGCAGCTCCGACAGGTCAAATCAGCCCCAGCATTTT.

The chain couples TRBV5-1 to TRBJ2-2; D gene ambiguous. V lost 7 bases and J lost 0, with 13 bases in between. This CDR3 region has 15 residues. The V gene's germline CDR1 is SGHRS and CDR2 YFSETQ. The CDR3 DNA follows: TGCGCCAGCTGTTCAGGTGTAGCGAACACCGGGGAGCTGTTTTTT. This gives the protein CASCSGVANTGELFF.

This clone was observed at least ten times. A junction end diverges from the germline sequence, so it may reflect a read error. The chain couples TRBV28 to TRBJ1-3, with D maybe TRBD1 (5 bases). CDR3 size: 14 residues. Germline V gene data show CDR1 as MDHEN and CDR2 as SYDVKM. CDR3 coding DNA: TGTGCCAGCAATTTATCGCAGGGAAGAAACACCGGGCATTTT. Its protein product is CASNLSQGRNTGHF.

The chain is built from TRBV6-5 and TRBJ2-3, with 10 bases matching TRBD2. The CDR3 length is 14 residues. J was trimmed by 3 bases and V by 8 bases; bases with no gene match: 5. Germline V gene lookup returns CDR1 MNHEY and CDR2 SVGAGI. The CDR3 reads CASGVTSGTDTQYF. DNA of the CDR3: TGTGCCAGCGGGGTGACTAGCGGGACAGATACGCAGTATTTT.

The chain links TRBV29-1 to TRBJ2-1; TRBD1 agrees at 12 bases. The trim removed 7 bases at V and 9 bases at J, leaving 7 bases unmatched. The CDR3 is 13 amino acids. Per the germline V gene, CDR1 is SQVTM and CDR2 is ANQGSEA. The CDR3, as DNA: TGCAGCGCCGGGGGACAGGGGGCTTTTGAGCAGTTCTTC. As protein: CSAGGQGAFEQFF.

The chain combines TRBV4-3 with TRBJ2-7, with TRBD1 matching 12 bases. This CDR3 has 16 amino acids. V lost 2 bases to trimming and J lost 5 bases; unmatched junction nucleotides: 7. The V gene's germline CDR1 is LGHNA and CDR2 YSLEER. CDR3 protein: CASSQRTGTGGNEQYF. CDR3 coding DNA: TGCGCCAGCAGCCAACGTACCGGGACAGGGGGCAACGAGCAGTACTTC.

This rearrangement joins TRBV19 to TRBJ2-7; D perhaps matches TRBD1 (5 bases). The CDR3 length is 10 residues. V was shortened by 10 bases and J by 5 bases, with 9 bases between the two germline ends. The germline V gene encodes CDR1 LNHDA and CDR2 SQIVND (reference sequence). DNA of the CDR3: TGTGCCATTCAGGGTAACGAGCAGTACTTC. Its translation: CAIQGNEQYF.

This clone ranks as large. The V gene is TRBV6-2 or TRBV6-3, the J gene TRBJ1-2; D is possibly TRBD1 (5 bases). This CDR3 spans 16 amino acids. The V end lost 5 bases, the J end lost 2 bases, and 18 bases lay between the germline ends. CDR1 and CDR2 from the germline V gene are MNHEY and SVGEGT. CDR3 DNA: TGTGCCAGCAGTCATCTGAGTGCAGGGTGGAACTATGGCTACACCTTC. It specifies CASSHLSAGWNYGYTF.

This chain uses TRBV4-1 with TRBJ1-5; D call uncertain. The CDR3 loop spans 14 amino acids. Germline CDR1 MGHRA, CDR2 YSYEKL. V was trimmed by 0 bases and J by 1 base, leaving 4 bases between them. CDR3 loop: CASSQDRSNQPQHF. The CDR3 coding sequence is TGCGCCAGCAGCCAAGACAGGAGCAATCAGCCCCAGCATTTT.

This chain links TRBV30 with TRBJ1-4, with D possibly being TRBD1 (5 bases). The CDR3 is 16 residues long. V was trimmed by 5 bases and J by 6 bases, leaving 22 bases between them. Germline assignment: CDR1 GTSNPN and CDR2 SVGIG (reference sequence). Here the CDR3 reads CAWSTVKGNMDEKLFF. In DNA form, the CDR3 reads TGTGCCTGGTCCACAGTAAAGGGGAATATGGATGAAAAACTGTTTTTT.

The J gene is TRBJ2-3, the V gene TRBV2, with 12 bases aligning to TRBD2. Germline CDR1 reads SNHLY; CDR2 reads FYNNEI. Germline trimming cut 9 bases from V and 2 bases from J; bases unmatched to any gene: 6. The length of the CDR3 is 15 residues. The CDR3 DNA reads TGTGCCAGTTCACGGACTAGCGGGACCACAGATACGCAGTATTTT. Amino acids: CASSRTSGTTDTQYF.

The rearrangement joins TRBV5-1 to TRBJ2-7; 9 bases are a match to TRBD2. Germline V gene lookup returns CDR1 SGHRS and CDR2 YFSETQ. The CDR3 extends over 14 amino acids. J was trimmed by 4 bases and V by 2 bases; bases with no gene match: 4. CDR3 sequence: CASSLQREAYEQYF. CDR3 coding DNA: TGCGCCAGCAGCTTACAGCGGGAGGCTTACGAGCAGTACTTC.

The J gene is TRBJ2-5, the V gene TRBV6-5; TRBD2 is a possible D gene (5 bases). The germline V gene encodes CDR1 MNHEY and CDR2 SVGAGI. The CDR3 totals 13 residues. V lost 6 bases and J lost 6, with 14 bases in between. The CDR3 DNA follows: TGTGCCAGCAGCCTAACTAGTATACAGACCCAGTACTTC. Translating it yields CASSLTSIQTQYF.

There are a few counts of this clone. The J gene is TRBJ1-5, the V gene TRBV19, with TRBD1 matching 11 bases. V gave up 5 bases and J gave up 1 base; unmatched junction bases: 7. Germline loops: CDR1 LNHDA, CDR2 SQIVND (reference sequence). The CDR3 has 17 amino acids. CDR3 amino acids: CASSPRTGGVSNQPQHF. CDR3 nucleotide sequence: TGTGCCAGTAGTCCGCGGACAGGGGGCGTAAGCAATCAGCCCCAGCATTTT. The full variable domain, rest sourced from reference TRBV19 and TRBJ1-5, is DGGITQSPKYLFRKEGQNVTLSCEQNLNHDAMYWYRQDPGQGLRLIYYSQIVNDFQKGDIAEGYSVSREKKESFPLTVTSAQKNPTAFYLCASSPRTGGVSNQPQHFGDGTRLSIL.

The V call is TRBV5-1, the J call TRBJ2-3, with a tentative D call TRBD1 (6 bases). The V end was cut by 2 bases, the J end by 6 bases, with 13 bases between. Germline CDR1 is SGHRS and CDR2 is YFSETQ. The CDR3 runs to 14 residues. As DNA, the CDR3 is TGCGCCAGCAGCTTAAGGGGGACCGGCGATACGCAGTATTTT. This sequence encodes CASSLRGTGDTQYF.

The rearrangement joins TRBV21-1 to TRBJ2-7; the table gives TRBD2 as D, unverified against the DNA. TRBV21-1 is reported as a pseudogene. The CDR3 is 16 residues long. Written as DNA, the CDR3 is TGTGCCAGCAGCAAACCGACCACGTCCGGGAGCTACGAGCAGTACTTC. It yields the protein CASSKPTTSGSYEQYF.

The rearrangement uses TRBV7-6 and TRBJ2-1, with 9 bases identical to TRBD2. The CDR3 runs to 15 residues. The germline gives CDR1 SGHVS, CDR2 FNYEAQ. With V trimmed by 2 bases and J by 5 bases, 4 bases remained unmatched. This chain's CDR3 is CASSLMGGGDNEQFF. In DNA form, the CDR3 reads TGTGCCAGCAGCTTAATGGGCGGGGGGGACAATGAGCAGTTCTTC.

This chain connects TRBV24-1 to TRBJ1-6; 7 bases are a match to TRBD1. The CDR3 length is 17 residues. Looked up from germline, CDR1 is KGHDR and CDR2 is SFDVKD. V shed 5 bases and J 8 bases; nucleotides not matched to a gene: 14. The CDR3 loop is CATSAPTGAESYSPLHF. CDR3 coding DNA: TGTGCCACCAGTGCGCCAACAGGGGCCGAATCTTATTCACCCCTCCACTTT.

This chain joins TRBV6-5 and TRBJ2-5; tentatively, D is TRBD1 (6 bases). There are 13 residues in the CDR3. The V and J ends lost 6 bases and 6 bases respectively, with 14 bases between them. Per germline, CDR1 MNHEY and CDR2 SVGAGI. The CDR3 protein is CASSSGAGQTQYF. CDR3 nucleotide sequence: TGTGCCAGCAGCTCAGGGGCCGGCCAGACCCAGTACTTC.

The chain employs TRBV27 and TRBJ2-5; 9 positions agree with TRBD1. In germline, CDR1 is MNHEY, CDR2 SMNVEV (reference sequence). With 10 bases clipped from V and 5 bases from J, the junction kept 8 bases outside the gene matches. This CDR3 spans 13 amino acids. CDR3 in DNA: TGTGCCACCGCCGGGACAGGGATTGAGACCCAGTACTTC. Its translation is CATAGTGIETQYF.

This sequence joins TRBV29-1 and TRBJ2-2, with 12 bases fitting TRBD2. This CDR3 has 16 residues. Germline V CDR1 and CDR2: SQVTM, ANQGSEA. J lost 4 bases, V lost 6 bases, and 9 bases had no gene match. The CDR3 reads CSVDQGLAGSTGELFF. CDR3 nucleotides: TGCAGCGTGGACCAAGGACTAGCGGGAAGCACCGGGGAGCTGTTTTTT.

This clone was observed a single time. The chain uses TRBV7-2 and TRBJ2-2, with D possibly TRBD1 on 5 matching bases. V gave up 2 bases and J gave up 4 bases, with 5 bases separating them. CDR1 and CDR2 (germline): SGHTA, FQGNSA. The CDR3 loop spans 13 amino acids. The CDR3 nucleotides read TGTGCCAGCAGCTTAAGGGGCACCGGGGAGCTGTTTTTT. Its translation is CASSLRGTGELFF.

This rearrangement joins TRBV28 to TRBJ1-4, with D possibly matching TRBD1 (6 bases). The germline V and J ends were trimmed by 6 bases and 8 bases, with 19 bases remaining between them. Germline CDR1 and CDR2: MDHEN and SYDVKM. CDR3 length: 15 amino acids. The CDR3 here is CASRPPGGGEEKLFF. Written as DNA, the CDR3 is TGTGCCAGCAGGCCCCCCGGGGGGGGCGAGGAAAAACTGTTTTTT.

This sequence joins TRBV5-8 and TRBJ1-3, with a tentative D call TRBD1 (6 bases). The CDR3 is 16 amino acids. Germline CDR1 reads SGHTS; CDR2 reads YDEGEE. V shed 4 bases and J shed 0 bases, with 14 bases lying between them. The CDR3 DNA sequence: TGTGCCAGCAGCCGGACGGACAGAACCTCTGGAAACACCATATATTTT. Protein: CASSRTDRTSGNTIYF.

The CDR3 bases are TGTGCCCAGACGACAGAACAAGAGACCCAGTACTTC. Its protein is CAQTTEQETQYF. The chain combines TRBV30 with TRBJ2-5, with a possible D match to TRBD1 (5 bases). Germline CDR1 GTSNPN, CDR2 SVGIG (reference sequence). CDR3 length: 12 residues. V was cut by 8 bases and J by 2 bases, with 12 bases left in between.

This rearrangement joins TRBV10-1 to TRBJ2-3; D call uncertain. The CDR3 is 15 residues long. Trimming shortened V by 5 bases and J by 3 bases, and 15 bases separated the two germline ends. In germline, CDR1 is WNHNN, CDR2 SYGVQD (reference sequence). DNA for the CDR3: TGCGCCAGCAGTCCACAATTCGTCGCTACAGATACGCAGTATTTT. Translated, it gives CASSPQFVATDTQYF.